This T cell receptor beta chain stems from a study of B cell selection in AIRE deficiency. Germline CDR1 and CDR2: SQVTM and ANQGSEA. This CDR3 spans 13 amino acids. Comment on this clone: A junction end diverges from the germline sequence, so it may reflect a read error.

Libraries were prepared by immunoSEQ multiplex PCR; TCRdb keeps only in-frame clonotypes and omits some of them. The sample records around 23,000 clones, nearly 97% being singletons. Sorting defined conventional CD4 T cells as CD4+CD127+. The sequencing input was CD4+CD127+ conventional T cells sorted from PBMCs. The sequence was collected from a human donor in good health. The gene calls are TRBV29-1 and TRBJ1-2; TRBD1 agrees at 9 bases. DNA for the CDR3: TGCAGCGGTGAATCGGGACAGGGATATGGCTACACCTTC. Amino acids: CSGESGQGYGYTF.